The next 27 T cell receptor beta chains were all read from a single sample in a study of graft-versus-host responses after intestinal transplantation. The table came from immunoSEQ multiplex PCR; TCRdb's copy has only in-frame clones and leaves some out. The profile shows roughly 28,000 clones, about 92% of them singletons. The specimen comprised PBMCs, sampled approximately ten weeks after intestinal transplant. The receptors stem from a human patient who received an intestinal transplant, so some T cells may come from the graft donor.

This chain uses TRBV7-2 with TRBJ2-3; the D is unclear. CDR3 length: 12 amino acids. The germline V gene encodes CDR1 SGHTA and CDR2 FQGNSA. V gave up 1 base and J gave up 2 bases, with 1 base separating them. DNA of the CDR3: TGTGCCAGCAGCTTAGACACAGATACGCAGTATTTT. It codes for CASSLDTDTQYF.

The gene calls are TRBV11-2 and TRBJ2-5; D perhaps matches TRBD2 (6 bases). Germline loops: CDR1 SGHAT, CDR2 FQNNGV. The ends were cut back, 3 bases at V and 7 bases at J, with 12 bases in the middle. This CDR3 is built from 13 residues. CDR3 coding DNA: TGTGCCAGCAGCTTGATGAGGGGAGGGACCCAGTACTTC. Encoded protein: CASSLMRGGTQYF.

The CDR3 loop is CASSLSARTDTQYF. The CDR3 coding sequence is TGTGCCAGCAGCTTATCAGCTCGCACAGATACGCAGTATTTT. The genes are TRBV11-3 and TRBJ2-3, with D unclear. The V and J ends lost 2 bases and 1 base respectively, with 7 bases between them. The CDR3 covers 14 residues. Germline V gene lookup returns CDR1 SGHNT and CDR2 YENEEA.

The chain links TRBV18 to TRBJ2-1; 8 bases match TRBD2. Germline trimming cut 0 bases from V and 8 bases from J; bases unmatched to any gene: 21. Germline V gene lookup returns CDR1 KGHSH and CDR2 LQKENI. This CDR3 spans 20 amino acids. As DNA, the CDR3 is TGTGCCAGCTCACCACCCTTGTCAGGATATTCCAGCGGGAGAGGTTATGAGCAGTTCTTC. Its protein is CASSPPLSGYSSGRGYEQFF.

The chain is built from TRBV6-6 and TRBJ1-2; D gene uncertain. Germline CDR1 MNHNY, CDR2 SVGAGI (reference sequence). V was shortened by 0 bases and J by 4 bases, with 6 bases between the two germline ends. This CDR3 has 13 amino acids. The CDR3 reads CASSYSSVYGYTF. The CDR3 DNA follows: TGTGCCAGCAGTTACTCGTCCGTCTATGGCTACACCTTC.

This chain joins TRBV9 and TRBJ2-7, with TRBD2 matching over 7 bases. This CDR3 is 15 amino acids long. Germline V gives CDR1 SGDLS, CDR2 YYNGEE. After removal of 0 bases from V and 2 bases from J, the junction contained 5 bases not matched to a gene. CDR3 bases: TGTGCCAGCAGCGTAGCGGGGGGTCCTCCCTACGAGCAGTACTTC. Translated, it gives CASSVAGGPPYEQYF. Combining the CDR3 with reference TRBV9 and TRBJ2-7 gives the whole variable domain DSGVTQTPKHLITATGQRVTLRCSPRSGDLSVYWYQQSLDQGLQFLIQYYNGEERAKGNILERFSAQQFPDLHSELNLSSLELGDSALYFCASSVAGGPPYEQYFGPGTRLTVT.

Written as DNA, the CDR3 is TGTGCCAGCAGTCCAGGGGGGTACGAGCAGTACTTC. This encodes CASSPGGYEQYF. This chain links TRBV6-5 with TRBJ2-7, with a tentative D call TRBD1 (7 bases). Trimming took 5 bases from V and 4 from J, leaving 9 bases between them. Germline assignment: CDR1 MNHEY and CDR2 SVGAGI. The CDR3 spans 12 residues.

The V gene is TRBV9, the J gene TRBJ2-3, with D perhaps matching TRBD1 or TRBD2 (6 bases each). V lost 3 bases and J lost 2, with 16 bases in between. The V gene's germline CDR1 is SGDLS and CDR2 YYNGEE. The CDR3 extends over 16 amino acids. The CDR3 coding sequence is TGTGCCAGCAGCGAACAGGGACTCAGGTACACAGATACGCAGTATTTT. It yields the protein CASSEQGLRYTDTQYF.

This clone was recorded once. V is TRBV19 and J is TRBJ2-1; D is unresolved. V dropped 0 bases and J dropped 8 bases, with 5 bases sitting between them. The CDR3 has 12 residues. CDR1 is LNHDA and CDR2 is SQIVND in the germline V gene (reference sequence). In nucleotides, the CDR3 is TGTGCCAGTAGTATAGATCTGGATGAGCAGTTCTTC. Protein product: CASSIDLDEQFF.

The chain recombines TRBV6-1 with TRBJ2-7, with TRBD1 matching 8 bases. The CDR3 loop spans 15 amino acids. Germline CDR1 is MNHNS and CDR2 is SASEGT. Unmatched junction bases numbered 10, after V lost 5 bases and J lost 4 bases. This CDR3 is CASSPTRTGFYEQYF. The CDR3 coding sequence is TGTGCCAGCAGTCCTACCAGGACAGGGTTTTACGAGCAGTACTTC.

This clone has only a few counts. CDR3 amino acids: CASSFGPNYGYTF. In nucleotides, the CDR3 is TGTGCCAGCAGTTTCGGCCCTAACTATGGCTACACCTTC. The chain couples TRBV27 to TRBJ1-2, with D hard to call. Germline CDR1 and CDR2: MNHEY and SMNVEV (reference sequence). V lost 3 bases, J lost 0 bases, and 5 bases lay in between. The CDR3 is made up of 13 amino acids.

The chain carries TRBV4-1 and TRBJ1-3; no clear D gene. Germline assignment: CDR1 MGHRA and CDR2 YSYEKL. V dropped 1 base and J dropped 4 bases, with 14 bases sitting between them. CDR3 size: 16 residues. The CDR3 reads CASSQVVELPGNTIYF. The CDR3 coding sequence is TGCGCCAGCAGCCAAGTAGTTGAGCTACCCGGAAACACCATATATTTT.

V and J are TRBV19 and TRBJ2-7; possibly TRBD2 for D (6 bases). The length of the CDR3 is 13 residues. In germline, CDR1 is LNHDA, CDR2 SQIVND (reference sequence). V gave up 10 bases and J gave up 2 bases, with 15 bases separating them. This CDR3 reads CATQAGRTYEQYF. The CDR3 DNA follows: TGTGCCACACAAGCGGGCCGGACCTACGAGCAGTACTTC.

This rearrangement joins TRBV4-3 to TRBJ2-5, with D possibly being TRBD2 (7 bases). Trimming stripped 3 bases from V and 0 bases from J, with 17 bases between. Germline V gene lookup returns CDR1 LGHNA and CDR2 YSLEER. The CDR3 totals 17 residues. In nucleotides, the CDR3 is TGCGCCAGCAGCCATCGAAGGGGGGGGGCTGACCAAGAGACCCAGTACTTC. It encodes CASSHRRGGADQETQYF.

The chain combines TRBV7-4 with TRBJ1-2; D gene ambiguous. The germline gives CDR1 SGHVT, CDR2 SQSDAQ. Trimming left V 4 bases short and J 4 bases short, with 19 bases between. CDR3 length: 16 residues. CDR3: CASSSNPGGFPYGYTF. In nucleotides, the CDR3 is TGTGCCAGCAGCTCCAACCCCGGAGGGTTCCCCTATGGCTACACCTTC. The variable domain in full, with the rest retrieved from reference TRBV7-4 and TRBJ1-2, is GAGVSQSPRYKVAKRGRDVALRCDSISGHVTLYWYRQTLGQGSEVLTYSQSDAQRDKSGRPSGRFSAERPERSVSTLKIQRTEQGDSAVYLCASSSNPGGFPYGYTFGSGTRLTVV.

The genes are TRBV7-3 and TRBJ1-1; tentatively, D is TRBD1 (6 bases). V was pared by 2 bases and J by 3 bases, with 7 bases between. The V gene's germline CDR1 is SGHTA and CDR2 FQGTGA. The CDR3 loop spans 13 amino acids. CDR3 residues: CASSLDRYTEAFF. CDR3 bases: TGTGCCAGCAGCTTAGACAGGTACACTGAAGCTTTCTTT.

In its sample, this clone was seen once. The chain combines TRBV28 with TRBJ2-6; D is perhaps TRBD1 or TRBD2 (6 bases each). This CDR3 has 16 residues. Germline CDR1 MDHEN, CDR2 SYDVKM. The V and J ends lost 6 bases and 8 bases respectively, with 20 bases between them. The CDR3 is CASSPWGDTSPNVLTF. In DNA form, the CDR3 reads TGTGCCAGCAGCCCCTGGGGGGACACCAGTCCCAACGTCCTGACTTTC.

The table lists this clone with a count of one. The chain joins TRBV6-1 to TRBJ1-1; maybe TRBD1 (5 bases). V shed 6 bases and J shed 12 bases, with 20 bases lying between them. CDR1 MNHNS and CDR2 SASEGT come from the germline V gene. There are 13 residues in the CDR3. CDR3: CASSSRQKAETFF. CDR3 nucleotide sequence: TGTGCCAGCAGCTCAAGACAGAAGGCAGAGACTTTCTTT.

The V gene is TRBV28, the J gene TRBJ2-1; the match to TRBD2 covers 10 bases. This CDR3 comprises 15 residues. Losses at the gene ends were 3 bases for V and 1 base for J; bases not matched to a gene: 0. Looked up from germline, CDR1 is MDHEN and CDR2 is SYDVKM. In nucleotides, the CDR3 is TGTGCCAGCAGTTTGACTAGCGGGTCCTACAATGAGCAGTTCTTC. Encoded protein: CASSLTSGSYNEQFF. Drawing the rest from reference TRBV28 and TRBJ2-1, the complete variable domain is DVKVTQSSRYLVKRTGEKVFLECVQDMDHENMFWYRQDPGLGLRLIYFSYDVKMKEKGDIPEGYSVSREKKERFSLILESASTNQTSMYLCASSLTSGSYNEQFFGPGTRLTVL.

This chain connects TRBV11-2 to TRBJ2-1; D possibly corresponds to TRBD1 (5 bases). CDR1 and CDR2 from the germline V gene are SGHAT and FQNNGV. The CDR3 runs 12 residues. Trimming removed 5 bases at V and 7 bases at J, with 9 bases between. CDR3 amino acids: CASSRAGNEQFF. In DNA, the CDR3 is TGTGCCAGCAGCCGAGCAGGGAATGAGCAGTTCTTC.

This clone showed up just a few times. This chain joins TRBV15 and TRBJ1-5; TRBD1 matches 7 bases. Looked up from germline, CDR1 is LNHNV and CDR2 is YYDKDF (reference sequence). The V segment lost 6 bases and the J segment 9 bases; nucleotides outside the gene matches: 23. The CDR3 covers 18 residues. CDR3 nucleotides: TGTGCCACCAGGTACACTATGTCTTTTGAGGGGGCCGTGGGGCCCCAGCATTTT. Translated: CATRYTMSFEGAVGPQHF.

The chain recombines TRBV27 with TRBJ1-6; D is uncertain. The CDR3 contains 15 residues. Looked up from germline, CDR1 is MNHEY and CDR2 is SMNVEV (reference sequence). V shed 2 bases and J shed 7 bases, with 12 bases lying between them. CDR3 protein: CASSLLPGINSPLHF. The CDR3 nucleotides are TGTGCCAGCAGTTTACTCCCTGGGATAAATTCACCCCTCCACTTT.

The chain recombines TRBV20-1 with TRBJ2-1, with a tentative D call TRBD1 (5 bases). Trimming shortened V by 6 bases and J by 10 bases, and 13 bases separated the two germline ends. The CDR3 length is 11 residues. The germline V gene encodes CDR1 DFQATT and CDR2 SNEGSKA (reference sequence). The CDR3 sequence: CSAPDRNEQFF. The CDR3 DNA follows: TGCAGTGCACCAGACAGAAACGAGCAGTTCTTC.

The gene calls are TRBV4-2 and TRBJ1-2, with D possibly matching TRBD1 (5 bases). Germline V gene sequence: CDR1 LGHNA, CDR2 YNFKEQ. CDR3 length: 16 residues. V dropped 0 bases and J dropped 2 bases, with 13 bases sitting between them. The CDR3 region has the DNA TGTGCCAGCAGCCAAGATAGGGGTTTTCAGAACTATGGCTACACCTTC. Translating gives CASSQDRGFQNYGYTF.

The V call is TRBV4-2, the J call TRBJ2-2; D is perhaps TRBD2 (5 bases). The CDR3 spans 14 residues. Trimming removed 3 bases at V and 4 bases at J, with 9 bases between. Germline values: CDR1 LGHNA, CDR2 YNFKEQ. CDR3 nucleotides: TGTGCCAGCAGCCACCCAGAGGGCACCGGGGAGCTGTTTTTT. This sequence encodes CASSHPEGTGELFF.

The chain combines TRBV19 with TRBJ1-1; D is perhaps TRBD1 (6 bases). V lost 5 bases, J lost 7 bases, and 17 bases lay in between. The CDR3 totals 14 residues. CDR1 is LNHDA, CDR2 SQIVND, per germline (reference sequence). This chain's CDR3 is CASSAGEGSNEAFF. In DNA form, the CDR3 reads TGTGCCAGTAGTGCAGGGGAGGGAAGTAATGAAGCTTTCTTT. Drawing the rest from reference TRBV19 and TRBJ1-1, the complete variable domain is DGGITQSPKYLFRKEGQNVTLSCEQNLNHDAMYWYRQDPGQGLRLIYYSQIVNDFQKGDIAEGYSVSREKKESFPLTVTSAQKNPTAFYLCASSAGEGSNEAFFGQGTRLTVV.

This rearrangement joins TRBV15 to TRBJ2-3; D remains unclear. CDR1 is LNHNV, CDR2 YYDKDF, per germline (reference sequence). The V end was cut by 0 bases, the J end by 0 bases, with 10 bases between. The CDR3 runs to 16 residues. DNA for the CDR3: TGTGCCACCAGCAGAGATCACCCAGGTAGCACAGATACGCAGTATTTT. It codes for CATSRDHPGSTDTQYF.